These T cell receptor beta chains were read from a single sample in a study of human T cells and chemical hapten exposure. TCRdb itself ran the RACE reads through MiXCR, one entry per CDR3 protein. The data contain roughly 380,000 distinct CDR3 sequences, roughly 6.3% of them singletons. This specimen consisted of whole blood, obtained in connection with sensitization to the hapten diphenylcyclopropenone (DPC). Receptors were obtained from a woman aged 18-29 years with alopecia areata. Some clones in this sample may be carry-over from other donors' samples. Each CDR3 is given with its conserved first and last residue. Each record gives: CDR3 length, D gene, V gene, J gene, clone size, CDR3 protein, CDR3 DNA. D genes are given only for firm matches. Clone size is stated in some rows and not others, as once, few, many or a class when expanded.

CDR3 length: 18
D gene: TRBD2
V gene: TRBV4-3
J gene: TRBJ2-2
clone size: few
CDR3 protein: CASSQELAGGPVTGELFF
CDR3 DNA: TGCGCCAGCAGCCAAGAACTAGCGGGGGGGCCGGTCACCGGGGAGCTGTTTTTT

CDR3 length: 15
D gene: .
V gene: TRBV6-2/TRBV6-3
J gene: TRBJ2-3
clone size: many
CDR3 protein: CASSTEADTTDTQYF
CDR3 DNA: TGTGCCAGCAGTACCGAAGCGGATACCACAGATACGCAGTATTTT

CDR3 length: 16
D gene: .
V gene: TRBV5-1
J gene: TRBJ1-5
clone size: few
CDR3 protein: CASSLGVGGNNQPQHF
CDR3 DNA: TGCGCCAGCAGCTTGGGCGTCGGGGGAAACAATCAGCCCCAGCATTTT

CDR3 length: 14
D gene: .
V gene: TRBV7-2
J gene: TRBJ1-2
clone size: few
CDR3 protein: CASSIDSANYGYTF
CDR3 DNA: TGTGCCAGCAGCATTGACTCAGCCAACTATGGCTACACCTTC

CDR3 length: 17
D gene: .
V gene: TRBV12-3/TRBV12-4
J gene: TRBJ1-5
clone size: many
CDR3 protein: CASSFPTAGEGNQPQHF
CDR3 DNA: TGTGCCAGCAGTTTCCCCACGGCAGGGGAAGGCAATCAGCCCCAGCATTTT

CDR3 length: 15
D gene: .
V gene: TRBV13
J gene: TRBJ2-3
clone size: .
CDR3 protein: CASSLRRDFGDTQYF
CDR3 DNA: TGTGCCAGCAGCTTGCGCCGGGACTTTGGGGATACGCAGTATTTT

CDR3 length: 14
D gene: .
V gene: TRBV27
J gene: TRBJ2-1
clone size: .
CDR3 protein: CATQEGLDRNEQFF
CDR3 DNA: TGTGCCACCCAAGAGGGACTCGATCGCAATGAGCAGTTCTTC

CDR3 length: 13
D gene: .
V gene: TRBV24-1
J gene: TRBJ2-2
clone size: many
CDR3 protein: CATGSENTGELFF
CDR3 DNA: TGTGCCACCGGCTCAGAGAACACCGGGGAGCTGTTTTTT

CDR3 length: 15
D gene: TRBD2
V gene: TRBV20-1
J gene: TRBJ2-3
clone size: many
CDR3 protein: CSAAPGGWGTDTQYF
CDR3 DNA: TGCAGTGCTGCCCCGGGGGGGTGGGGCACAGATACGCAGTATTTT

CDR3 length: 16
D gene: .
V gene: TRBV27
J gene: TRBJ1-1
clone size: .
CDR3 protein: CASSSSGDAHNTEAFF
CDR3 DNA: TGTGCCAGCAGCTCCTCCGGGGACGCGCATAACACTGAAGCTTTCTTT

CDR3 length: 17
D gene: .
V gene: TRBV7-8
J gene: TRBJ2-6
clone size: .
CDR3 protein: CASSLSGLTSGANVLTF
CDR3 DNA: TGTGCCAGCAGCTTATCCGGACTTACCTCTGGGGCCAACGTCCTGACTTTC

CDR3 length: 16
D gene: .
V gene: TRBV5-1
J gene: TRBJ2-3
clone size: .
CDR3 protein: CASRLEGARDTDTQYF
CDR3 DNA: TGCGCCAGCAGATTGGAGGGGGCGCGGGATACAGATACGCAGTATTTT

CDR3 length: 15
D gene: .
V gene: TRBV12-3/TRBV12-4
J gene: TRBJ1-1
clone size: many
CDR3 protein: CASSLGGRGNTEAFF
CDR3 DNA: TGTGCCAGCAGTTTAGGGGGCAGGGGAAACACTGAAGCTTTCTTT

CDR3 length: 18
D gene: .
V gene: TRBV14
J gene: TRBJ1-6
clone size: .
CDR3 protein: CASSQERLKGVGNSPLHF
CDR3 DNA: TGTGCCAGCAGCCAAGAACGACTGAAGGGGGTCGGTAATTCACCCCTCCACTTT

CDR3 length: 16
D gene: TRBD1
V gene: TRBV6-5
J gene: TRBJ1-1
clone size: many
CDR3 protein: CASSSLGTGSELEAFF
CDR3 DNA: TGTGCCAGCAGCTCCCTTGGGACAGGGTCGGAACTTGAAGCTTTCTTT

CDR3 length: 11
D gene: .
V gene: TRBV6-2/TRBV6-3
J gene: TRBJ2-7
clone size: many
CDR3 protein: CASSPRGEQYF
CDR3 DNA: TGTGCCAGCAGTCCCAGGGGAGAGCAGTACTTC

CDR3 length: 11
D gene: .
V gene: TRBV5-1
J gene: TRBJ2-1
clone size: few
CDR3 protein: CASSLAREQFF
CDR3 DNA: TGCGCCAGCAGCTTGGCCAGGGAGCAGTTCTTC

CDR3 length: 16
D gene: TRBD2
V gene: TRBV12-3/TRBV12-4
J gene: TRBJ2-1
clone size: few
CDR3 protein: CASSFGGTSFYNEQFF
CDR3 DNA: TGTGCCAGCAGTTTTGGGGGGACTAGCTTCTACAATGAGCAGTTCTTC

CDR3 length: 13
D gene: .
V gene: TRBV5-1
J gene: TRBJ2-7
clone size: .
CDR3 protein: CASGDGASYEQYF
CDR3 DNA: TGCGCCAGCGGGGACGGGGCCTCCTACGAGCAGTACTTC

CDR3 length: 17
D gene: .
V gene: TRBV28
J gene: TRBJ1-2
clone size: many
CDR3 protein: CASSSKGGLGVAHGYTF
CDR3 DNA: TGTGCCAGCAGTTCAAAGGGGGGCCTTGGGGTTGCCCATGGCTACACCTTC

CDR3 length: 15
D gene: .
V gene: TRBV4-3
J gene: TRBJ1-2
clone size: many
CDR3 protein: CASSPTRQTPYGYTF
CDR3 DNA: TGCGCCAGCAGCCCCACCAGACAGACTCCCTATGGCTACACCTTC

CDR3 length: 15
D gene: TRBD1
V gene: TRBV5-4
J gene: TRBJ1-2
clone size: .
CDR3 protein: CASSPETGAIGSSTF
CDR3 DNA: TGTGCCAGCAGCCCAGAGACAGGGGCCATTGGAAGTTCCACCTTC

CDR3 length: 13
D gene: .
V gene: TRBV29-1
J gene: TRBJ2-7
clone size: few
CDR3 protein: CSVASAVSYEQYF
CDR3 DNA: TGCAGCGTTGCTTCGGCAGTCTCCTACGAGCAGTACTTC

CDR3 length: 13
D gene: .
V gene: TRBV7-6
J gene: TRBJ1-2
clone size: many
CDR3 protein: CASSEDRLYGYTF
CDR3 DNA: TGTGCCAGCAGCGAGGACAGACTCTATGGCTACACCTTC

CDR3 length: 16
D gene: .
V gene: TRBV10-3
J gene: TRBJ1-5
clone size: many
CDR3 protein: CAISDEKEEVEKPQHF
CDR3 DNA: TGTGCCATCAGTGATGAGAAGGAGGAGGTGGAGAAGCCCCAGCATTTT

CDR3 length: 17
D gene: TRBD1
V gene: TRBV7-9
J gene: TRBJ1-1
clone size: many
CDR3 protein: CASSSLGNTGGSTEAFF
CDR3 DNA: TGTGCCAGCAGCTCACTGGGTAACACAGGGGGCTCTACTGAAGCTTTCTTT

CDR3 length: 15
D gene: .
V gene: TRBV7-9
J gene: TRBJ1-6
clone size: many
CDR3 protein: CASGPPSSYNSPLHF
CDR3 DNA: TGTGCCAGCGGCCCGCCGAGCTCCTATAATTCACCCCTCCACTTT

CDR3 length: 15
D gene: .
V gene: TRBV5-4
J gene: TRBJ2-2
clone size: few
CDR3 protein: CASSSDRLNTGELFF
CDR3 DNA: TGTGCCAGCAGCTCCGACAGGCTGAACACCGGGGAGCTGTTTTTT

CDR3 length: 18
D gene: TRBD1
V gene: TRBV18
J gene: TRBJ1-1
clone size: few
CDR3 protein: CASSPAAGQGLGDTEAFF
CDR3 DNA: TGTGCCAGCTCACCTGCGGCGGGACAGGGTTTGGGAGACACTGAAGCTTTCTTT

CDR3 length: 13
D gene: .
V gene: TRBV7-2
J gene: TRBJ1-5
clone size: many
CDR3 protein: CASSWVSNQPQHF
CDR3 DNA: TGTGCCAGCAGCTGGGTAAGCAATCAGCCCCAGCATTTT

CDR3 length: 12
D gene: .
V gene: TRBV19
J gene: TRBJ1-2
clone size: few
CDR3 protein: CASSIAAYGYTF
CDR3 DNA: TGTGCCAGTAGTATCGCGGCTTATGGCTACACCTTC

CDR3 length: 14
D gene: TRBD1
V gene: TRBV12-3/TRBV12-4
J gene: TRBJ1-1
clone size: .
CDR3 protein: CASSFSTGITEAFF
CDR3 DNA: TGTGCCAGCAGTTTTTCGACAGGGATAACTGAAGCTTTCTTT

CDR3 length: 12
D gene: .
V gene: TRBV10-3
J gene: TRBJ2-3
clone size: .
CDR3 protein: CAISETGDTQYF
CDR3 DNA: TGTGCCATCAGTGAAACGGGGGATACGCAGTATTTT

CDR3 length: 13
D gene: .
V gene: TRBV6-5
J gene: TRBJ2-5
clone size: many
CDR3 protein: CASSYGAKETQYF
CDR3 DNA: TGTGCCAGCAGTTACGGGGCAAAAGAGACCCAGTACTTC

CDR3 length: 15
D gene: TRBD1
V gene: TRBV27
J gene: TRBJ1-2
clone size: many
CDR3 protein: CASSPRGQLTHGYTF
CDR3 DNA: TGTGCCAGCAGTCCAAGGGGACAGTTGACCCATGGCTACACCTTC

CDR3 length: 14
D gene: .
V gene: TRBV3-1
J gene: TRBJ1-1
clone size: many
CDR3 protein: CASSQDMMNTEAFF
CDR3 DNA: TGTGCCAGCAGCCAAGATATGATGAACACTGAAGCTTTCTTT

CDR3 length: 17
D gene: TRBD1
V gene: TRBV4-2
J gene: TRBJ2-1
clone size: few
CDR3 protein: CASSQNAGQATYNEQFF
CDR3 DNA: TGTGCCAGCAGCCAAAACGCAGGACAGGCCACTTACAATGAGCAGTTCTTC

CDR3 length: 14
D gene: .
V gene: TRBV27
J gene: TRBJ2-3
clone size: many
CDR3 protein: CASSLSVSTDTQYF
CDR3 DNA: TGTGCCAGCAGTTTATCGGTCAGCACAGATACGCAGTATTTT

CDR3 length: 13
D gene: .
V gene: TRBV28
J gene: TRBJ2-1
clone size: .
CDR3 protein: CASDGTQRTEQFF
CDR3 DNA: TGTGCCAGCGACGGGACCCAAAGAACGGAGCAGTTCTTC

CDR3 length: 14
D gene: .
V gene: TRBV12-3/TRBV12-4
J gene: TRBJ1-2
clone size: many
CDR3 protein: CASSPLQADYGYTF
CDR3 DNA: TGTGCCAGCAGTCCGCTTCAGGCGGACTATGGCTACACCTTC